This T cell receptor beta chain originates from a study of T-cell reconstitution after alpha-beta-depleted transplantation in children. Findings and limits, study-wide: Most T-cell counts and diversity one year after the transplant came from T cells that were newly produced. It was surviving recipient T cells and thymic progenitors that gave some patients high TCRbeta diversity at day 60.

The V end lost 0 bases, the J end lost 5 bases, and 13 bases lay between the germline ends. Germline V gene lookup returns CDR1 DFQATT and CDR2 SNEGSKA (reference sequence). The CDR3 covers 14 residues. This clonotype has a count of ten or more. What it recognizes is unknown. Unique molecular identifiers featured in how the TCRbeta library was prepared. A single record per CDR3 protein comes from TCRdb applying MiXCR to the PCR reads. The data show about 300,000 distinct CDR3 sequences, with roughly 8.2% seen just once and approximately 9% held by the top ten. The TCR comes from a female patient aged 2 to 10 who had a stem cell transplant for Fanconi anemia, so the T cells may come from the graft donor. Specimen: peripheral blood, collected 360 days after TCRalphabeta/CD19-depleted stem cell transplant. The J gene is TRBJ1-1, the V gene TRBV20-1, with D maybe TRBD1 (6 bases). The DNA for the CDR3 is TGCAGTGCTAGAGAAATTGGAAGGGGGACTGAAGCTTTCTTT. The encoded protein is CSAREIGRGTEAFF.